The T cell receptor (beta chain) under discussion was sequenced for a study of neurological immune-mediated disorders. A single count supports this clonotype. The cDNA was produced through 5'RACE with 10-nucleotide random UMIs. TCRdb passed the 5' RACE reads through MiXCR, listing each CDR3 protein once. The repertoire has 40,000 or so distinct CDR3 sequences, about 14% of them found once; the top ten carry roughly 10%. The CDR3 totals 13 residues. V gave up 3 bases and J gave up 4 bases; unmatched junction bases: 2. From germline, CDR1 is SGHRS and CDR2 YFSETQ. Documented time point: longitudinal time-point 3. Volunteers from a blood bank in Maryland, USA, constituted the healthy controls.

The TCR comes from a man under 40 in good health. The sample was PBMCs. The rearrangement joins TRBV5-1 to TRBJ2-5, with 8 bases identical to TRBD2. This chain's CDR3 is CASSSGLGETQYF. In DNA form, the CDR3 reads TGCGCCAGCAGCTCGGGACTAGGAGAGACCCAGTACTTC.